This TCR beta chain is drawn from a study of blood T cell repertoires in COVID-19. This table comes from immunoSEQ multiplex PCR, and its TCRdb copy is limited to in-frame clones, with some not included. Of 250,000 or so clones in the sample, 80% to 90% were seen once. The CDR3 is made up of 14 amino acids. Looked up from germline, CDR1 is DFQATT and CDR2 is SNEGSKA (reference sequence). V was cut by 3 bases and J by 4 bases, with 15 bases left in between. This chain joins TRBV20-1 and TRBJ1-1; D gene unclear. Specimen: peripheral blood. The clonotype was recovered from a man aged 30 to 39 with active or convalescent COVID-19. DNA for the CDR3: TGCAGTGCTAGTAAGGAGGGTAGAGTCACTGAAGCTTTCTTT. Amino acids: CSASKEGRVTEAFF.